The 31 T cell receptor beta chains presented below share a single source sample, sequenced in a study of OX40 agonist ivuxolimab in advanced cancers. The data were produced by immunoSEQ multiplex PCR, yet TCRdb's version contains in-frame clones alone and is incomplete. The data hold some 76,000 clones, with around 85% observed a single time. The sequencing here drew on CD4+ or CD8+ T cells sorted from blood, taken in a trial of the OX40 agonist ivuxolimab. Receptors originate from an adult with an advanced solid tumor such as melanoma, head and neck, liver or kidney cancer.

V usage is TRBV18 and J usage is TRBJ1-2; D is undetermined. CDR3 size: 13 residues. Germline V CDR1 and CDR2: KGHSH, LQKENI. Trimming left V 3 bases short and J 6 bases short, with 11 bases between. The CDR3 DNA is TGTGCCAGCTCACCGGGTAGTATGGATGGCTACACCTTC. It specifies CASSPGSMDGYTF.

The gene calls are TRBV28 and TRBJ1-2; 9 nucleotides agree with TRBD1. Germline loops: CDR1 MDHEN, CDR2 SYDVKM. The CDR3 is 17 amino acids. J was trimmed by 0 bases and V by 2 bases; bases with no gene match: 7. The CDR3 DNA follows: TGTGCCAGCAGTTTAAGGGGACAGGGAGGCGCTAACTATGGCTACACCTTC. Amino acids: CASSLRGQGGANYGYTF.

The rearrangement joins TRBV7-8 to TRBJ2-3; 9 bases align to TRBD1. Germline V gene data show CDR1 as SGHVS and CDR2 as FQNEAQ. V lost 2 bases, J lost 0 bases, and 6 bases stayed unmatched. The CDR3 loop spans 17 amino acids. DNA for the CDR3: TGTGCCAGCAGCTTACTTACAGGGGGCGAAAGCACAGATACGCAGTATTTT. It translates to CASSLLTGGESTDTQYF.

The chain links TRBV14 to TRBJ2-7; 7 bases are shared with TRBD1. Per germline, CDR1 SGHDN and CDR2 FVKESK. Losses at the gene ends were 4 bases for V and 3 bases for J; bases not matched to a gene: 6. The CDR3 sequence is 14 residues long. CDR3 residues: CASSRQGANYEQYF. The DNA of the CDR3 is TGTGCCAGCAGCCGACAGGGTGCAAACTACGAGCAGTACTTC.

This clone was detected once. The chain employs TRBV10-3 and TRBJ2-1, with 16 nucleotides matching TRBD2. The V gene's germline CDR1 is ENHRY and CDR2 SYGVKD. V shed 8 bases, J shed 9 bases, and the junction held 13 bases outside the gene matches. This CDR3 is 17 amino acids long. CDR3 sequence: CAIGTSGGVIVSGEQFF. The CDR3 nucleotides read TGTGCCATCGGGACTAGCGGGGGGGTTATTGTATCAGGTGAGCAGTTCTTC.

Of note for this clone: Germline and junction disagree at one end, which may indicate a read error. The chain combines TRBV7-7 with TRBJ2-5, with a tentative D call TRBD1 (6 bases). From germline, CDR1 is SSHAT and CDR2 FNYEAQ (reference sequence). The CDR3 is made up of 15 amino acids. CDR3 coding DNA: TGTGCTAGCAGCTTGGGGGCCGGCGATGGGGAGACCCAGTACTTC. Its protein product is CASSLGAGDGETQYF.

The V gene is TRBV7-3, the J gene TRBJ1-2; tentative D call: TRBD1 (5 bases). The germline V gene encodes CDR1 SGHTA and CDR2 FQGTGA. V was clipped by 5 bases and J by 3 bases, with 22 bases between them. The CDR3 contains 17 residues. The DNA for the CDR3 is TGTGCCAGCAGCACACAGCCTGGGGGGGGAACCCACTATGGCTACACCTTC. Translating gives CASSTQPGGGTHYGYTF. Variable domain in full (rest from reference TRBV7-3 and TRBJ1-2): GAGVSQTPSNKVTEKGKYVELRCDPISGHTALYWYRQSLGQGPEFLIYFQGTGAADDSGLPNDRFFAVRPEGSVSTLKIQRTERGDSAVYLCASSTQPGGGTHYGYTFGSGTRLTVV.

A remark on this clone: One end of the junction fails to match germline, which may point to a read error. The V call is TRBV6-1, the J call TRBJ2-7, with 10 bases lining up with TRBD1. The CDR3 spans 15 residues. The V gene's germline CDR1 is MNHNS and CDR2 SASEGT. The CDR3 loop is CASREVWTGGYEQYF. The DNA of the CDR3 is TGTGCCAGCAGGGAAGTATGGACAGGGGGCTACGAGCAGTACTTC.

The rearrangement joins TRBV5-1 to TRBJ2-2; 11 bases agree with TRBD1. This CDR3 is 17 amino acids long. The germline gives CDR1 SGHRS, CDR2 YFSETQ. V lost 4 bases and J lost 2; bases outside the gene matches: 7. CDR3 amino acids: CASSPRTGGSNTGELFF. The CDR3 DNA reads TGCGCCAGCAGCCCTCGGACAGGGGGCTCCAACACCGGGGAGCTGTTTTTT.

The chain carries TRBV4-2 and TRBJ1-5; D is unresolved. The CDR3 has 14 amino acids. CDR1 is LGHNA and CDR2 is YNFKEQ in the germline V gene. The V end was cut by 0 bases, the J end by 0 bases, with 3 bases between. The CDR3: CASSQENSNQPQHF. DNA of the CDR3: TGTGCCAGCAGCCAAGAAAATAGCAATCAGCCCCAGCATTTT.

This chain connects TRBV6-1 to TRBJ2-1, with 14 bases aligning to TRBD2. Germline V CDR1 and CDR2: MNHNS, SASEGT. Germline trimming cut 6 bases from V and 6 bases from J; bases unmatched to any gene: 1. The CDR3 totals 14 residues. Here the CDR3 DNA reads TGTGCCAGCAGGGGACTAGCGGGAGTCAATGAGCAGTTCTTC. It is translated as CASRGLAGVNEQFF.

The chain couples TRBV27 to TRBJ1-1; D remains ambiguous. The length of the CDR3 is 15 residues. V lost 5 bases and J 4 bases, leaving 17 bases between the germline ends. Germline V gene data show CDR1 as MNHEY and CDR2 as SMNVEV (reference sequence). This chain's CDR3 is CASSRALVRVTEAFF. CDR3 DNA sequence: TGTGCCAGCAGTAGAGCCCTAGTAAGGGTCACTGAAGCTTTCTTT.

This rearrangement joins TRBV10-3 to TRBJ2-5; no firm D call. V was shortened by 0 bases and J by 5 bases, with 4 bases between the two germline ends. Germline CDR1 reads ENHRY; CDR2 reads SYGVKD. This CDR3 is built from 12 residues. The CDR3 loop reads CAISESLETQYF. The DNA of the CDR3 is TGTGCCATCAGTGAGTCCTTGGAGACCCAGTACTTC.

This clone was detected a few times. This chain connects TRBV19 to TRBJ2-7; a weak D match, TRBD2 (5 bases). The ends were cut back, 7 bases at V and 7 bases at J, with 23 bases in the middle. This CDR3 has 15 residues. CDR1 is LNHDA, CDR2 SQIVND, per germline (reference sequence). For the CDR3, the DNA is TGTGCCAGTAATAATGCGGGCGCGCCTCGAGCTGAGCAGTACTTC. It encodes CASNNAGAPRAEQYF. Variable domain in full (rest from reference TRBV19 and TRBJ2-7): DGGITQSPKYLFRKEGQNVTLSCEQNLNHDAMYWYRQDPGQGLRLIYYSQIVNDFQKGDIAEGYSVSREKKESFPLTVTSAQKNPTAFYLCASNNAGAPRAEQYFGPGTRLTVT.

The chain joins TRBV9 to TRBJ1-1; D not certain. Trimming shortened V by 4 bases and J by 5 bases, and 15 bases separated the two germline ends. Germline V gene sequence: CDR1 SGDLS, CDR2 YYNGEE. The CDR3 contains 14 residues. CDR3 DNA: TGTGCCAGCAGCAGACGACATGGAACGACTGAAGCTTTCTTT. Translating gives CASSRRHGTTEAFF. Supplemented by reference TRBV9 and TRBJ1-1, the full variable domain reads DSGVTQTPKHLITATGQRVTLRCSPRSGDLSVYWYQQSLDQGLQFLIQYYNGEERAKGNILERFSAQQFPDLHSELNLSSLELGDSALYFCASSRRHGTTEAFFGQGTRLTVV.

This chain uses TRBV14 with TRBJ1-6, with 7 bases fitting TRBD1. The V segment lost 5 bases and the J segment 4 bases; nucleotides outside the gene matches: 2. CDR1 is SGHDN and CDR2 is FVKESK in the germline V gene. The CDR3 has 14 amino acids. The CDR3 reads CASSATGYNSPLHF. DNA for the CDR3: TGTGCCAGCAGCGCGACAGGGTATAATTCACCCCTCCACTTT. Together with reference TRBV14 and TRBJ1-6, the CDR3 gives the full variable domain: EAGVTQFPSHSVIEKGQTVTLRCDPISGHDNLYWYRRVMGKEIKFLLHFVKESKQDESGMPNNRFLAERTGGTYSTLKVQPAELEDSGVYFCASSATGYNSPLHFGNGTRLTVT.

The CDR3 bases are TGTGCCAGCAGTAAACCGGGACTAGCGCCAGCCCACTCCTACGAGCAGTACTTC. Its translation: CASSKPGLAPAHSYEQYF. The rearrangement links TRBV21-1 to TRBJ2-7; TRBD2, the table's D call, lacks a check against the DNA. TRBV21-1 is a pseudogene. The CDR3 is 18 residues long.

V and J are TRBV18 and TRBJ1-3; a weak D match, TRBD1 (5 bases). The CDR3 runs 16 residues. Germline V CDR1 and CDR2: KGHSH, LQKENI. V lost 3 bases and J 0 bases, leaving 12 bases between the germline ends. Here the CDR3 DNA reads TGTGCCAGCTCACCCTATTGGGGGGACTCTGGAAACACCATATATTTT. Its protein is CASSPYWGDSGNTIYF. The full variable domain, in which reference TRBV18 and TRBJ1-3 provide the parts outside the CDR3, is NAGVMQNPRHLVRRRGQEARLRCSPMKGHSHVYWYRQLPEEGLKFMVYLQKENIIDESGMPKERFSAEFPKEGPSILRIQQVVRGDSAAYFCASSPYWGDSGNTIYFGEGSWLTVV.

The V gene is TRBV9, the J gene TRBJ1-1; 10 bases fit TRBD1. Germline V gene sequence: CDR1 SGDLS, CDR2 YYNGEE. The V segment lost 4 bases and the J segment 3 bases; nucleotides outside the gene matches: 15. This CDR3 contains 18 residues. The CDR3 DNA reads TGTGCCAGCAGCCCACGAGGGGCGGGACAGGGGACTCACACTGAAGCTTTCTTT. Its protein product is CASSPRGAGQGTHTEAFF.

The chain employs TRBV27 and TRBJ1-1; D ambiguous. The CDR3 consists of 13 residues. Trimming pared 2 bases from V and 1 base from J, leaving 5 bases between. Germline V CDR1 and CDR2: MNHEY, SMNVEV (reference sequence). The CDR3 reads CASSLIGNTEAFF. DNA of the CDR3: TGTGCCAGCAGTTTAATAGGGAACACTGAAGCTTTCTTT.

This sequence joins TRBV30 and TRBJ1-2; the match to TRBD1 covers 7 bases. The CDR3 spans 14 residues. V gave up 4 bases and J gave up 1 base; unmatched junction bases: 6. The V gene's germline CDR1 is GTSNPN and CDR2 SVGIG (reference sequence). The CDR3 loop reads CAWTRDRNNYGYTF. CDR3 bases: TGTGCCTGGACCCGGGACAGAAATAACTATGGCTACACCTTC. Filled out from reference TRBV30 and TRBJ1-2, the complete variable domain reads SQTIHQWPATLVQPVGSPLSLECTVEGTSNPNLYWYRQAAGRGLQLLFYSVGIGQISSEVPQNLSASRPQDRQFILSSKKLLLSDSGFYLCAWTRDRNNYGYTFGSGTRLTVV.

This chain uses TRBV7-3 with TRBJ2-7, with 9 bases lining up with TRBD2. Per germline, CDR1 SGHTA and CDR2 FQGTGA. The CDR3 covers 15 residues. V lost 3 bases, J lost 6 bases, and 9 bases stayed unmatched. The DNA of the CDR3 is TGTGCCAGCAGCTTTGCTGCGGGAGGGCTCTCCGAGCAGTACTTC. Protein product: CASSFAAGGLSEQYF. Supplemented by reference TRBV7-3 and TRBJ2-7, the full variable domain reads GAGVSQTPSNKVTEKGKYVELRCDPISGHTALYWYRQSLGQGPEFLIYFQGTGAADDSGLPNDRFFAVRPEGSVSTLKIQRTERGDSAVYLCASSFAAGGLSEQYFGPGTRLTVT.

The chain recombines TRBV28 with TRBJ1-2; tentative D call: TRBD1 (5 bases). V lost 2 bases, J lost 4 bases, and 5 bases lay in between. This CDR3 is 12 amino acids long. From germline, CDR1 is MDHEN and CDR2 SYDVKM. This CDR3 is CASSLQGYGYTF. In DNA form, the CDR3 reads TGTGCCAGCAGTTTACAGGGCTATGGCTACACCTTC.

V gene TRBV7-8 combines with J gene TRBJ2-6; D perhaps matches TRBD2 (6 bases). V lost 1 base to trimming and J lost 2 bases, with 12 bases between them. CDR1 is SGHVS, CDR2 FQNEAQ, per germline. The CDR3 is 17 residues long. CDR3 in amino acids: CASSLGGWGAGANVLTF. The DNA of the CDR3 is TGTGCCAGCAGCTTAGGGGGGTGGGGGGCTGGGGCCAACGTCCTGACTTTC.

This clone has only one observation. The chain uses TRBV30 and TRBJ2-3; D may match TRBD1 or TRBD2 (5 bases each). Germline V lookup: CDR1 GTSNPN, CDR2 SVGIG (reference sequence). Trimming took 5 bases from V and 9 from J, leaving 15 bases between them. The length of the CDR3 is 12 residues. The CDR3 spells CAWGGPPSTQYF. DNA for the CDR3: TGTGCCTGGGGGGGACCCCCGTCGACGCAGTATTTT. The entire variable domain, with the rest obtained from reference TRBV30 and TRBJ2-3, is as follows: SQTIHQWPATLVQPVGSPLSLECTVEGTSNPNLYWYRQAAGRGLQLLFYSVGIGQISSEVPQNLSASRPQDRQFILSSKKLLLSDSGFYLCAWGGPPSTQYFGPGTRLTVL.

The V call is TRBV19, the J call TRBJ1-5; 12 bases agree with TRBD1. Germline CDR1 and CDR2: LNHDA and SQIVND (reference sequence). V shed 5 bases, J shed 2 bases, and the junction held 7 bases outside the gene matches. The CDR3 consists of 17 residues. In DNA, the CDR3 is TGTGCCAGTAGTCCGGGGACAGGGGGCGCGGGCAATCAGCCCCAGCATTTT. It codes for CASSPGTGGAGNQPQHF.

V usage is TRBV28 and J usage is TRBJ1-5, with TRBD1 identical over 7 bases. CDR3 size: 15 residues. The ends lost 6 bases at V and 3 bases at J; junction bases unmatched: 8. Germline V gene sequence: CDR1 MDHEN, CDR2 SYDVKM. CDR3 nucleotides: TGTGCCAGCAGCATGGGACAGTCATCCAATCAGCCCCAGCATTTT. It codes for CASSMGQSSNQPQHF.

The chain recombines TRBV19 with TRBJ1-2; the D is unclear. The CDR3 is 13 amino acids. Germline V gene data show CDR1 as LNHDA and CDR2 as SQIVND (reference sequence). Trimming shortened V by 0 bases and J by 8 bases, and 10 bases separated the two germline ends. The CDR3 sequence: CASSIDRDLGYTF. The CDR3 DNA reads TGTGCCAGTAGTATAGATCGTGACCTCGGCTACACCTTC. Together with reference TRBV19 and TRBJ1-2, the CDR3 gives the full variable domain: DGGITQSPKYLFRKEGQNVTLSCEQNLNHDAMYWYRQDPGQGLRLIYYSQIVNDFQKGDIAEGYSVSREKKESFPLTVTSAQKNPTAFYLCASSIDRDLGYTFGSGTRLTVV.

This sequence joins TRBV5-4 and TRBJ1-2, with unresolved D. The V and J ends lost 2 bases and 6 bases respectively, with 11 bases between them. CDR1 and CDR2 from the germline V gene are SGHNT and YYREEE (reference sequence). The CDR3 is 13 amino acids. In nucleotides, the CDR3 is TGTGCCAGCAGCTTTGATAGAGGACATGGCTACACCTTC. Protein: CASSFDRGHGYTF.

The genes are TRBV4-2 and TRBJ1-3; D not certain. V gave up 2 bases and J gave up 2 bases, with 13 bases separating them. The CDR3 consists of 16 residues. The germline V gene has CDR1 LGHNA and CDR2 YNFKEQ. The CDR3 bases are TGTGCCAGCAGCCAACCAGAGTTGAGACCTGGAAACACCATATATTTT. It codes for CASSQPELRPGNTIYF.

This clone was seen once. The V gene is TRBV11-2, the J gene TRBJ2-3; 8 bases agree with TRBD2. The length of the CDR3 is 15 residues. V shed 5 bases and J 1 base; nucleotides not matched to a gene: 5. The germline CDR1 and CDR2 sequences are SGHAT and FQNNGV. The CDR3 DNA sequence: TGTGCCAGCAGCGGCTTAGCGGGACGCACAGATACGCAGTATTTT. Residues: CASSGLAGRTDTQYF. Combining the CDR3 with reference TRBV11-2 and TRBJ2-3 gives the whole variable domain EAGVAQSPRYKIIEKRQSVAFWCNPISGHATLYWYQQILGQGPKLLIQFQNNGVVDDSQLPKDRFSAERLKGVDSTLKIQPAKLEDSAVYLCASSGLAGRTDTQYFGPGTRLTVL.